The 16 T cell receptor beta chains listed next were all sequenced from one sample in a study of T cells expressing NK-cell markers. TCRdb derives one entry per CDR3 protein from the 5' RACE reads, leaving out DNA. The table lists 400,000 or so distinct CDR3 sequences. Sequences were obtained from blood T cells: a sorted CD56 or NKG2C T cell subset, CD4+ or CD8+ T cells, or bulk PBMC T cells (not recorded which). Source of these receptors: a woman aged 50 to 65 in good health.

The chain uses TRBV6-5 and TRBJ1-1. Germline V gene data show CDR1 as MNHEY and CDR2 as SVGAGI. The CDR3 is made up of 13 amino acids. CDR3 region: CASTLGLNTEAFF.

This chain joins TRBV5-1 and TRBJ2-7. The germline V gene has CDR1 SGHRS and CDR2 YFSETQ. CDR3 size: 11 residues. The CDR3 spells CASKAIREQYF.

The rearrangement links TRBV24-1 to TRBJ2-1; lacking DNA, the TRBD2 call made by TCRdb goes unchecked. CDR3 size: 16 residues. The germline V gene encodes CDR1 KGHDR and CDR2 SFDVKD. The CDR3 sequence is CATSDPRAGPDNEQFF.

The chain employs TRBV10-3 and TRBJ2-1; TCRdb selects TRBD2, and the lack of DNA leaves this call unchecked. The CDR3 spans 14 residues. From germline, CDR1 is ENHRY and CDR2 SYGVKD. CDR3: CAIGDHRDRNEQFF.

The rearrangement links TRBV18 to TRBJ1-5; TCRdb lists TRBD1, though no DNA is available to test this call. The CDR3 has 15 residues. CDR1 KGHSH and CDR2 LQKENI come from the germline V gene. The CDR3 sequence: CASSPGQGAGQPQHF.

The chain employs TRBV4-1 and TRBJ2-3; the D call of TRBD2 rests on TCRdb alone, since no DNA is present to check it. The germline V gene encodes CDR1 MGHRA and CDR2 YSYEKL. CDR3 length: 16 amino acids. CDR3 region: CASSQSWAGVRDTQYF.

The V and J genes are TRBV5-6 and TRBJ1-2. Germline V lookup: CDR1 SGHDT, CDR2 YYEEEE. The CDR3 consists of 15 residues. This CDR3 reads CASSLGRDSIYGYTF. The entire variable domain, with the rest obtained from reference TRBV5-6 and TRBJ1-2, is as follows: DAGVTQSPTHLIKTRGQQVTLRCSPKSGHDTVSWYQQALGQGPQFIFQYYEEEERQRGNFPDRFSGHQFPNYSSELNVNALLLGDSALYLCASSLGRDSIYGYTFGSGTRLTVV.

V usage is TRBV27 and J usage is TRBJ1-1. The CDR3 runs 16 residues. In germline, CDR1 is MNHEY, CDR2 SMNVEV (reference sequence). The CDR3 is CASSLDRTHRNTEAFF.

The rearrangement joins TRBV4-1 to TRBJ1-1; the D call from TCRdb, TRBD1, cannot be confirmed without DNA. Germline V CDR1 and CDR2: MGHRA, YSYEKL. This CDR3 comprises 15 residues. The CDR3 region is CASSQDKGTNTEAFF.

The genes are TRBV19 and TRBJ2-5; the TCRdb D gene call, TRBD1, has no DNA to confirm it. CDR1 and CDR2 (germline): LNHDA, SQIVND (reference sequence). This CDR3 has 16 residues. CDR3 residues: CASSIGRTGAQETQYF.

The gene calls are TRBV7-2 and TRBJ1-4; TCRdb names TRBD1, which stays unverified in the absence of DNA. This CDR3 contains 15 residues. In germline, CDR1 is SGHTA, CDR2 FQGNSA. The CDR3 reads CASSLQGRANEKLFF.

V gene TRBV27 combines with J gene TRBJ2-7; TCRdb designates TRBD2, a call that cannot be tested without DNA. The CDR3 is made up of 17 amino acids. Germline loops: CDR1 MNHEY, CDR2 SMNVEV (reference sequence). This CDR3 is CASSSPRGLSSSYEQYF.

V gene TRBV12-3 or TRBV12-4 combines with J gene TRBJ1-1; checking the TCRdb D call of TRBD1 is not possible without DNA. This CDR3 is built from 17 residues. CDR3 residues: CASTGGLTGTVNTEAFF.

The gene calls are TRBV15 and TRBJ2-5; the D gene TCRdb calls, TRBD1, cannot be checked with no DNA. The CDR3 totals 13 residues. Germline CDR1 reads LNHNV; CDR2 reads YYDKDF (reference sequence). The CDR3 sequence: CATSLDPVETQYF. Variable domain in full (rest from reference TRBV15 and TRBJ2-5): DAMVIQNPRYQVTQFGKPVTLSCSQTLNHNVMYWYQQKSSQAPKLLFHYYDKDFNNEADTPDNFQSRRPNTSFCFLDIRSPGLGDTAMYLCATSLDPVETQYFGPGTRLLVL.

CDR3 protein: CASRPPGLAGYEQFF. The rearrangement uses TRBV5-1 and TRBJ2-1; the D call from TCRdb, TRBD2, cannot be confirmed without DNA. The V gene's germline CDR1 is SGHRS and CDR2 YFSETQ. CDR3 length equals 15 residues.

The chain is built from TRBV3-1 and TRBJ1-6; without DNA, the TCRdb call of TRBD1 cannot be checked. This CDR3 has 16 amino acids. CDR1 is LGHDT, CDR2 YNNKEL, per germline (reference sequence). The chain's CDR3 is CASSQGGFRDNSPLHF.